The 11 T cell receptor beta chains listed next were all sequenced from one sample in a study of blood T cell repertoires in COVID-19 (dated by TCRdb to about 2020). The library was produced with the immunoSEQ multiplex PCR assay. TCRdb obtained this table from immuneACCESS and retained in-frame rearrangements with V and J assigned. These tables miss some clones; where compared with another copy, unresolved V genes account for less than half of the shortfall, and the remainder is unexplained. The sample contains around 430,000 clones, roughly 88% of them found a single time. Over 9.5% of the sample belongs to the ten largest clones. Material: peripheral blood. These receptors were taken from a woman aged 45-65 years with COVID-19, enrolled during active disease.

The chain has TRBV7-3 and TRBJ2-6, with a possible D match to TRBD1 (6 bases). Trimming took off 5 bases at V and 3 bases at J, with 17 bases between the two ends. Looked up from germline, CDR1 is SGHTA and CDR2 is FQGTGA. The CDR3 extends over 17 amino acids. DNA of the CDR3: TGTGCCAGCAGCACACGCCCAGGGGTTGGTGGGGCCAACGTCCTGACTTTC. Its protein is CASSTRPGVGGANVLTF.

DNA of the CDR3: TGTGCCAGCAGGCCGGACGGAGGAGCAACTAATGAAAAACTGTTTTTT. Its translation is CASRPDGGATNEKLFF. V is TRBV2 and J is TRBJ1-4; D is unresolved. Germline CDR1 SNHLY, CDR2 FYNNEI. The ends were cut back, 6 bases at V and 0 bases at J, with 14 bases in the middle. This CDR3 has 16 amino acids.

This clone was detected only once. The V gene is TRBV10-3, the J gene TRBJ2-5; tentative D call: TRBD1 (6 bases). The CDR3 loop spans 14 amino acids. Looked up from germline, CDR1 is ENHRY and CDR2 is SYGVKD. Trimming cost V 9 bases and J 2 bases, with 16 bases left between them. This chain's CDR3 is CAISGRDIQETQYF. CDR3 DNA: TGTGCCATTTCGGGCCGGGACATACAAGAGACCCAGTACTTC.

The chain joins TRBV5-1 to TRBJ1-1, with TRBD1 as a possible D gene (6 bases). The germline CDR1 and CDR2 sequences are SGHRS and YFSETQ. Between the trimmed V and J ends, which lost 4 bases and 4 bases, there was a span of 11 bases. The CDR3 extends over 13 amino acids. The CDR3 DNA is TGCGCCAGCAGCCTTGGACAGTTCACTGAAGCTTTCTTT. The encoded protein is CASSLGQFTEAFF.

The chain employs TRBV4-2 and TRBJ1-1; D might be TRBD1 (6 bases). V was cut by 2 bases and J by 4 bases, with 14 bases left in between. The CDR3 is made up of 15 amino acids. CDR1 LGHNA and CDR2 YNFKEQ come from the germline V gene. CDR3 residues: CASSQPNRDVTEAFF. The CDR3 DNA is TGTGCCAGCAGCCAACCCAACAGGGATGTCACTGAAGCTTTCTTT.

The chain couples TRBV10-3 to TRBJ1-2, with 7 bases matching TRBD1. Trimming at V came to 6 bases and at J to 3 bases, leaving 7 bases not matched to a gene. The CDR3 is 14 residues long. The germline gives CDR1 ENHRY, CDR2 SYGVKD. The CDR3 DNA reads TGTGCCATCAGCCGACAGGGCCGGCACTATGGCTACACCTTC. Its translation is CAISRQGRHYGYTF.

The chain carries TRBV6-5 and TRBJ1-2; 7 bases fit TRBD1. V was clipped by 5 bases and J by 10 bases; unmatched bases: 13. Looked up from germline, CDR1 is MNHEY and CDR2 is SVGAGI. The CDR3 extends over 14 amino acids. The CDR3 region has the DNA TGTGCCAGCAGTCCCACTACAGGGGTCCGTATCTACACCTTC. As protein: CASSPTTGVRIYTF.

CDR3 region: CASSSAYLTGIPEAFF. The CDR3 bases are TGCGCCAGCAGCTCCGCCTATCTAACAGGGATCCCTGAAGCTTTCTTT. V gene TRBV5-1 combines with J gene TRBJ1-1; D is perhaps TRBD1 (6 bases). This CDR3 contains 16 residues. V lost 3 bases and J 6 bases, leaving 21 bases between the germline ends. Per the germline V gene, CDR1 is SGHRS and CDR2 is YFSETQ.

The chain employs TRBV28 and TRBJ1-2; no clear D gene. CDR1 and CDR2 (germline): MDHEN, SYDVKM. The CDR3 contains 14 residues. V was cut by 2 bases and J by 6 bases, with 13 bases left in between. The CDR3 DNA is TGTGCCAGCAGTTTAGGGGAGCCCCACCATGGCTACACCTTC. Protein product: CASSLGEPHHGYTF.

The chain is built from TRBV5-4 and TRBJ2-1; 10 bases map to TRBD2. The ends lost 4 bases at V and 0 bases at J; junction bases unmatched: 10. The germline CDR1 and CDR2 sequences are SGHNT and YYREEE (reference sequence). This CDR3 has 18 residues. This chain's CDR3 is CASSPGTSDMSSYNEQFF. The CDR3 coding sequence is TGTGCCAGCAGCCCCGGGACTAGCGATATGAGCTCCTACAATGAGCAGTTCTTC. Looking up the rest from reference TRBV5-4 and TRBJ2-1 gives the full variable domain: ETGVTQSPTHLIKTRGQQVTLRCSSQSGHNTVSWYQQALGQGPQFIFQYYREEENGRGNFPPRFSGLQFPNYSSELNVNALELDDSALYLCASSPGTSDMSSYNEQFFGPGTRLTVL.

V is TRBV5-1 and J is TRBJ1-3; TRBD1 agrees at 8 bases. The CDR3 totals 15 residues. Germline values: CDR1 SGHRS, CDR2 YFSETQ. The junction had 3 bases not matched to a gene; V was cut back by 3 bases and J by 1 base. This CDR3 is CASSSWTGSGNTIYF. The CDR3 DNA is TGCGCCAGCAGCTCTTGGACAGGGTCTGGAAACACCATATATTTT.